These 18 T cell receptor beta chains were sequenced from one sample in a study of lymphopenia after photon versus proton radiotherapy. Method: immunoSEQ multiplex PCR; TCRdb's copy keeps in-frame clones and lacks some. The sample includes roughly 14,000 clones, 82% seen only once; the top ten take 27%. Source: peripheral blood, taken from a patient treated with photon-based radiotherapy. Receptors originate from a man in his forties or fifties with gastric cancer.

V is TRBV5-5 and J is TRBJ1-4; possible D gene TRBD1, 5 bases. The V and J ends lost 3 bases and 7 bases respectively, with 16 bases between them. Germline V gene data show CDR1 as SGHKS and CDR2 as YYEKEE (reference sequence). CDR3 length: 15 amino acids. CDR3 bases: TGTGCCAGCAGCTGGGTCGCAGGGAGGGGTGAAAAACTGTTTTTT. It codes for CASSWVAGRGEKLFF.

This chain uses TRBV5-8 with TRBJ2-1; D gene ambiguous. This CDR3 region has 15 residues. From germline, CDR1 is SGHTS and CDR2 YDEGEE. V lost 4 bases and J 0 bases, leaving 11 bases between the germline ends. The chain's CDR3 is CASSRGRSSYNEQFF. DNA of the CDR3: TGTGCCAGCAGCCGCGGACGAAGCTCCTACAATGAGCAGTTCTTC.

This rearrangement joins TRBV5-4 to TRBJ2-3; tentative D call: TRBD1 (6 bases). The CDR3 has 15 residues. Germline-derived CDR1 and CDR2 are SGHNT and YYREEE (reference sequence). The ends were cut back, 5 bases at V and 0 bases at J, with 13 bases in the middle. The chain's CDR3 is CASRGAQTSTDTQYF. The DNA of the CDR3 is TGTGCCAGCAGGGGGGCCCAAACTAGCACAGATACGCAGTATTTT.

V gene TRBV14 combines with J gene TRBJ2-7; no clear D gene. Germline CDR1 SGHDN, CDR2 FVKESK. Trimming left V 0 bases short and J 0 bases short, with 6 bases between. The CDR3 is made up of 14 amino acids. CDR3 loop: CASSQDYTSYEQYF. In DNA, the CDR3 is TGTGCCAGCAGCCAAGATTATACCTCCTACGAGCAGTACTTC.

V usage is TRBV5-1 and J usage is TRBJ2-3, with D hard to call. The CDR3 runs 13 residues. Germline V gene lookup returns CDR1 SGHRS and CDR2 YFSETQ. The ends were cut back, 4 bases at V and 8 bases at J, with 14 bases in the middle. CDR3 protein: CASSTDDWGTQYF. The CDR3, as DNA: TGCGCCAGCAGCACCGATGATTGGGGTACGCAGTATTTT.

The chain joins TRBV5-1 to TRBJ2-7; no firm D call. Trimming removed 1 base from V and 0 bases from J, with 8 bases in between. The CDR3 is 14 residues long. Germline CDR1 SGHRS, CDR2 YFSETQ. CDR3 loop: CASSLHPSSYEQYF. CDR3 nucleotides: TGCGCCAGCAGCTTGCATCCGAGCTCCTACGAGCAGTACTTC.

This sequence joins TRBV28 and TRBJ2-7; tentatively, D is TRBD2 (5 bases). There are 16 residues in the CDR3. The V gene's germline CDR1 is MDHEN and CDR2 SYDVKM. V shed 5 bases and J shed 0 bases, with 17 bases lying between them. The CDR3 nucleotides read TGTGCCAGCAGTCCTCACTCCCGGGATTTCTCCTACGAGCAGTACTTC. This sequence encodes CASSPHSRDFSYEQYF.

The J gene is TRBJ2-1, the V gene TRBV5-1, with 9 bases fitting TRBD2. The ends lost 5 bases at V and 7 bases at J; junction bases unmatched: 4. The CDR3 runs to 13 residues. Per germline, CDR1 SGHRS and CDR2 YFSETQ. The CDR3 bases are TGCGCCAGCAGGCGGGGGGGACGGAATGAGCAGTTCTTC. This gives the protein CASRRGGRNEQFF. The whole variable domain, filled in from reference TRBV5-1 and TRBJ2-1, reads KAGVTQTPRYLIKTRGQQVTLSCSPISGHRSVSWYQQTPGQGLQFLFEYFSETQRNKGNFPGRFSGRQFSNSRSEMNVSTLELGDSALYLCASRRGGRNEQFFGPGTRLTVL.

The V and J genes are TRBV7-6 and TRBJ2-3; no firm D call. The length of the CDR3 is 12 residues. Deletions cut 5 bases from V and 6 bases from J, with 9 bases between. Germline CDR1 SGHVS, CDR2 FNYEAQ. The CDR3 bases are TGTGCCAGCAGCCCCCCAATGGATACGCAGTATTTT. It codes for CASSPPMDTQYF.

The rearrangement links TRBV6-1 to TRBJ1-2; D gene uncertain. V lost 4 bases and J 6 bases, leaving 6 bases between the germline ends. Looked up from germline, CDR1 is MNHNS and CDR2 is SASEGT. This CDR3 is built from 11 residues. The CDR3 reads CASSAWDGYTF. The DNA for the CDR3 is TGTGCCAGCAGTGCCTGGGATGGCTACACCTTC.

The CDR3 DNA sequence: TGTGCCAGCAGCCAAGGGGAACTGGCTACGCAGTATTTT. Translated, it gives CASSQGELATQYF. The V call is TRBV14, the J call TRBJ2-3; D is unresolved. The CDR3 totals 13 residues. Germline lookup yields CDR1 SGHDN and CDR2 FVKESK. V was shortened by 1 base and J by 8 bases, with 10 bases between the two germline ends.

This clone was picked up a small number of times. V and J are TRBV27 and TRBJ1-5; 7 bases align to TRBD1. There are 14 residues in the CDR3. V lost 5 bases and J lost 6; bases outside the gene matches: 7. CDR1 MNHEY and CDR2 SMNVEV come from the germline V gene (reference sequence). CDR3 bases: TGTGCCAGCAGTAGAGGGGGCAGGGGTCAGCCCCAGCATTTT. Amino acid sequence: CASSRGGRGQPQHF.

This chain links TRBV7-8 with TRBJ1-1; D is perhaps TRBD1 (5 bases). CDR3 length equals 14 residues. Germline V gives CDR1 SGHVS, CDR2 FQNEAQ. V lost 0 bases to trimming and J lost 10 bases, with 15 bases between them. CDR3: CASSLASGTRVAFF. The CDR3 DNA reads TGTGCCAGCAGCTTAGCGTCGGGGACGAGGGTAGCTTTCTTT.

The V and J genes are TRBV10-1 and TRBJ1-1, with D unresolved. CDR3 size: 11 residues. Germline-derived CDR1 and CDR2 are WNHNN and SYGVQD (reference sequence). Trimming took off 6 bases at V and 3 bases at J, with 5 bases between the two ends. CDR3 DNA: TGCGCCAGCAGGGGAGACACTGAAGCTTTCTTT. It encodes CASRGDTEAFF.

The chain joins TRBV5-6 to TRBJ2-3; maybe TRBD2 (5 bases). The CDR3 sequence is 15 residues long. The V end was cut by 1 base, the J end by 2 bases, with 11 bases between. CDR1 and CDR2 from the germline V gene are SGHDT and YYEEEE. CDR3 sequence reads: CASSLIWTDTDTQYF. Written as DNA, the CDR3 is TGTGCCAGCAGCTTGATATGGACTGACACAGATACGCAGTATTTT.

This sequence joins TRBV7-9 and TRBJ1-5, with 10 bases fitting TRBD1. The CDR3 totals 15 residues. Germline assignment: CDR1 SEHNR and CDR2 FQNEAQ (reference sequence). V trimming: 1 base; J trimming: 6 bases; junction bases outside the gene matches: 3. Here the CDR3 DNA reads TGTGCCAGCAGCTTAGATGGGACAGGGGCTCAGCCCCAGCATTTT. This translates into CASSLDGTGAQPQHF.

Written as DNA, the CDR3 is TGTGCCAGTAGTAAAGCATCCCGGGGCACCGGGGAGCTGTTTTTT. It specifies CASSKASRGTGELFF. The chain employs TRBV19 and TRBJ2-2, with D possibly matching TRBD2 (5 bases). This CDR3 is built from 15 residues. The germline gives CDR1 LNHDA, CDR2 SQIVND (reference sequence). V gave up 4 bases and J gave up 4 bases, with 13 bases separating them.

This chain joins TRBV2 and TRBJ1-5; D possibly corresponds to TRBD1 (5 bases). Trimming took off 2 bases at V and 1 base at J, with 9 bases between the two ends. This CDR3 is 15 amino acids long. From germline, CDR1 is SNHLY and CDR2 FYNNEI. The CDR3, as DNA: TGTGCCAGCAGTGAACAGGGCTTGAGCAATCAGCCCCAGCATTTT. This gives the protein CASSEQGLSNQPQHF.